This entry is about one T cell receptor (beta chain). TCRdb recomputed calls from the reads with MiXCR, one row per CDR3 protein. The sample carries under 200,000 distinct CDR3 sequences, 8% to 10% recorded once. Trimming took 3 bases from V and 8 from J, leaving 13 bases between them. Germline values: CDR1 DFQATT, CDR2 SNEGSKA (reference sequence). CDR3 length equals 13 residues. The sample originates from a study of T cell repertoires in cytomegalovirus infection. The clonotype comes from a human donor in good health (CMV status not recorded). Some clones in this sample may be carry-over from other donors' samples. This chain uses TRBV20-1 with TRBJ1-4; TRBD1 might be the D (6 bases). The sequenced sample was PBMCs. The CDR3 region is CSARFRGVEKLFF. CDR3 DNA sequence: TGCAGTGCTAGGTTCAGGGGAGTGGAAAAACTGTTTTTT.